This T cell receptor (beta chain) emerged from a study of CD8 T cells in Susac syndrome. Random hexamers served to reverse transcribe roughly 0.45 to 1 ug RNA. TCRdb ran MiXCR on the immunoSEQ multiplex PCR reads and lists one entry per CDR3 protein. The repertoire holds 200,000 to 300,000 distinct CDR3 sequences, with almost 97% as singletons. V gave up 0 bases and J gave up 1 base, with 6 bases separating them. The V gene's germline CDR1 is SGHAT and CDR2 FQNNGV. CDR3 length: 14 residues. The sequencing input was CD4+ T cells from PBMCs. V gene TRBV11-2 combines with J gene TRBJ1-1; no firm D call. The receptor was isolated from a human donor with Susac syndrome. CDR3 bases: TGTGCCAGCAGCTTAGATGTGGGGAACACTGAAGCTTTCTTT. It yields the protein CASSLDVGNTEAFF.